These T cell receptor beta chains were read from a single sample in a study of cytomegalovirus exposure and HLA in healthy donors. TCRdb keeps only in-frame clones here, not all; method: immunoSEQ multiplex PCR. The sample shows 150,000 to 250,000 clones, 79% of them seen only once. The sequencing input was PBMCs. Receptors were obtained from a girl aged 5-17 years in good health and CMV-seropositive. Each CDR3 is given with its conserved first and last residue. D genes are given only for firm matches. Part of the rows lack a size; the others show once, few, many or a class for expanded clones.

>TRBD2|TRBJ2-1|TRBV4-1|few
TGCGCCAGCAGCCAAAGACTAGCGGGGGGGCCGCACAATGAGCAGTTCTTC
CASSQRLAGGPHNEQFF
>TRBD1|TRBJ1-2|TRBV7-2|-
TGTGCCAGCAGCCCGGACAGGGGGGTTGGCTACACCTTC
CASSPDRGVGYTF
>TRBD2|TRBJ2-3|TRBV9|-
TGTGCCAGCAGCGTAGAGGGCAGCGGGGCCGTCGATACGCAGTATTTT
CASSVEGSGAVDTQYF
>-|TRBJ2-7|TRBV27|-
TGTGCCAGCAGGCCCCGACAGGCTACCTACGAGCAGTACTTC
CASRPRQATYEQYF
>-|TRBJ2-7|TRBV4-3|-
TGCGCCAGCAGCCAAGACCGCAGCTCCTACGAGCAGTACTTC
CASSQDRSSYEQYF
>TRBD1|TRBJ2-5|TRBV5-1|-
TGCGCCAGCAGCCAACTACAGGGGCTCCAAGAGACCCAGTACTTC
CASSQLQGLQETQYF
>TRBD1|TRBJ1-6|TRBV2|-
TGTGCCAGCAGGGGGACAGGTTATAATTCACCCCTCCACTTT
CASRGTGYNSPLHF
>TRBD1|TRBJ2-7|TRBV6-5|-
TGTGCCAGCAGTAGCCGGGACAGGGTATTGCAGTACTTC
CASSSRDRVLQYF
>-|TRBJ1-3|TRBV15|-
TGTGCCACCAGCGGAATGTTACGAAATGGGCCCTACTCTGGAAACACCATATATTTT
CATSGMLRNGPYSGNTIYF
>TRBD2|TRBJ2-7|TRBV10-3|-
TGTGCCATCAGTGGTGGCGGGGGGGACCTCTACGAGCAGTACTTC
CAISGGGGDLYEQYF
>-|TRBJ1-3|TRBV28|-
TGTGCCAGCAGTTTAAATAGGCTAGGAGGAAACACCATATATTTT
CASSLNRLGGNTIYF
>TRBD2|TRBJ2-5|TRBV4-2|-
TGTGCCAGCAGCCAAGCCAGCGGGGGGGACCGAACGGAGACCCAGTACTTC
CASSQASGGDRTETQYF
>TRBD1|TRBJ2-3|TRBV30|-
TGTGCCTGGAGTAGGGGACAGGGGCCTTTCACAGATACGCAGTATTTT
CAWSRGQGPFTDTQYF
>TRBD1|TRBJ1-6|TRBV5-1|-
TGCGCCAGCAGCTTGGGTCAGGGGGCGAAAAATTCACCCCTCCACTTT
CASSLGQGAKNSPLHF
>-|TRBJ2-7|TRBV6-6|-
TGTGCCAGCAATAGGGTGAACCAGGGGTCCTACGAGCAGTACTTC
CASNRVNQGSYEQYF